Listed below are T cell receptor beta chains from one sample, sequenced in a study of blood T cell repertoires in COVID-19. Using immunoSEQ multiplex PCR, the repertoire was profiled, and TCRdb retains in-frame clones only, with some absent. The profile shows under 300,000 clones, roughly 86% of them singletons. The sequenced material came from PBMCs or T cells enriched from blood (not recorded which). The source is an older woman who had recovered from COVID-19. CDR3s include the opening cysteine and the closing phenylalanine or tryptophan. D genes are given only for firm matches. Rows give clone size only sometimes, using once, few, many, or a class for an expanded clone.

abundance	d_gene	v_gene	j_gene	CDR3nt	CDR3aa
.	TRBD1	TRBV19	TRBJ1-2	TGTGCCAGTAGTATTCAGAGGACAGGCTATGGCTACACCTTC	CASSIQRTGYGYTF
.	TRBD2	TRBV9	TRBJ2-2	TGTGCCAGCAGCCTCGTAACGGGGGGAGCCGGGGAGCTGTTTTTT	CASSLVTGGAGELFF
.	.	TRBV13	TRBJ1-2	TGTGCCAGCAGCTTCTCAGGGGATGGCTACACCTTC	CASSFSGDGYTF
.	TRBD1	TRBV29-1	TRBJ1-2	TGCAGCGAAAGGGGTACAGGGGGCGATGGTGGCTACACCTTC	CSERGTGGDGGYTF
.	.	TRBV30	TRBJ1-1	TGTGCCTGGAGTGTACTTGGCACTGAAGCTTTCTTT	CAWSVLGTEAFF
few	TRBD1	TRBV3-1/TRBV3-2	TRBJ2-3	TGTGCCAGCAGCCAAAGGGACAGGGTGAATACAGATACGCAGTATTTT	CASSQRDRVNTDTQYF
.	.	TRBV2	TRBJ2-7	TGTGCCAGCAGTGTGCAGGCGGGCGAGCAGTACTTC	CASSVQAGEQYF
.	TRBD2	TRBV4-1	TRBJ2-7	TGCGCCAGCAGCCAAGGCGGGGGCTCCTACGAGCAGTACTTC	CASSQGGGSYEQYF
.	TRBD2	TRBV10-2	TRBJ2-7	TGCGCCACCGGAATTAGCGGGAGGGCCGACGAGCAGTACTTC	CATGISGRADEQYF
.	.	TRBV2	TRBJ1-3	TGTGCCAGCAGCCTTCAGACAGGCTCTGGAAACACCATATATTTT	CASSLQTGSGNTIYF
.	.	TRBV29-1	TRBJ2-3	TGCAGCATTAGGAACGGACTCACAGATACGCAGTATTTT	CSIRNGLTDTQYF
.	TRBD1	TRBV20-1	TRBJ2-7	TGCAGTGCTGGTGGGACAGGGTACTACGAGCAGTACTTC	CSAGGTGYYEQYF
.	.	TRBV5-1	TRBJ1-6	TGCGCCAGCGGACGGGGGTTAGATGCTAATTCACCCCTCCACTTT	CASGRGLDANSPLHF
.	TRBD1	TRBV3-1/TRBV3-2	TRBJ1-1	TGTGCCAGCAGCAGACTGTTGGACAGGGCTGAAGCTTTCTTT	CASSRLLDRAEAFF
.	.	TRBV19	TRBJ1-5	TGTGCCAGCAGTGACAGTACCGAGCCCCAGCATTTT	CASSDSTEPQHF
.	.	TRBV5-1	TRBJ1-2	TGCGCCAGCAGCTCAGGGAACAGGGAAGGAGGCTACACCTTC	CASSSGNREGGYTF
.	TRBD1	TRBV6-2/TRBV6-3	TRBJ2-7	TGTGCCAGCAGCCCTACGGGACAGGGATACTCCTACGAGCAGTACTTC	CASSPTGQGYSYEQYF
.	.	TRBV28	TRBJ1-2	TGTGCCAGCAACCTCGGGAATGGCTACACCTTC	CASNLGNGYTF
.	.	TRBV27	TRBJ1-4	TGTGCCAGCAGCGTTTCTGAAAAACTGTTTTTT	CASSVSEKLFF
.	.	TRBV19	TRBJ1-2	TGTGCCAGTAGTAAAGAGGGGCGGTATGGCTACACCTTC	CASSKEGRYGYTF
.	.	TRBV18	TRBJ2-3	TGTGCCAGCTCACCACCGTCCCAGGCAGAGCAGTATTTT	CASSPPSQAEQYF
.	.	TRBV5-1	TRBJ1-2	TGCGCCAGCAGCTTGTCCACTGGGGGCGCGTATGGCTACACCTTC	CASSLSTGGAYGYTF
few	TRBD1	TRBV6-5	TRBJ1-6	TGTGCCAGCAGTTACTCAGGACAGGGTTTAGATTCACCCCTCCACTTT	CASSYSGQGLDSPLHF
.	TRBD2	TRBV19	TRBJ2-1	TGTGCCAGTAGTCCCCGGGACGCTAGCGGGTCCTATAATGAGCAGTTCTTC	CASSPRDASGSYNEQFF
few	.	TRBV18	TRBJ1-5	TGTGCCAGCTCACCCACCGTGGGGGGGCGAGGCAATCAGCCCCAGCATTTT	CASSPTVGGRGNQPQHF
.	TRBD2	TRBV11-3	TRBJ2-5	TGTGCCAGCAGCTTAGGGACTAGCGGGAGTGGGTACCAAGAGACCCAGTACTTC	CASSLGTSGSGYQETQYF
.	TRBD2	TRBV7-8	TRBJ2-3	TGTGCCAGCAGCTACCCAAAGCGGGGGGCCCTAGATACGCAGTATTTT	CASSYPKRGALDTQYF
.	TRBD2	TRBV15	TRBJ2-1	TGTGCCACCAGCAGAGATAGGAGGACTAGCGTTAATGAGCAGTTCTTC	CATSRDRRTSVNEQFF
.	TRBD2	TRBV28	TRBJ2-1	TGTGCCAGCAAGTGGGGGACTACCCCCCGTGAGCAGTTCTTC	CASKWGTTPREQFF
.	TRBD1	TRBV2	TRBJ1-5	TGTGCCAGCAGCTGGACAGGAGACCAGCCCCAGCATTTT	CASSWTGDQPQHF
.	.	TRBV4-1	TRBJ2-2	TGCGCCAGCAGCCAAGGGCAGGGCGACCTGAACACCGGGGAGCTGTTTTTT	CASSQGQGDLNTGELFF
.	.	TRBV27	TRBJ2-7	TGTGCCAGCAGGAAGACAGGAAACTACGAGCAGTACTTC	CASRKTGNYEQYF
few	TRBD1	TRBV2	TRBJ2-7	TGTGCCAGCAGGCGTGACAGGGACGAGCAGTACTTC	CASRRDRDEQYF
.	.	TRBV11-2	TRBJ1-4	TGTGCCAGCAGCTTATCGTTGGGAGTAGGCGAAAAACTGTTTTTT	CASSLSLGVGEKLFF
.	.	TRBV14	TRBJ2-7	TGTGCCAGCAGCCAGATAGGGGGTTCCTCCTACGAGCAGTACTTC	CASSQIGGSSYEQYF
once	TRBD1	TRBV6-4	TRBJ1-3	TGTGCCAGCAGTGCACAGGGACAGATTTACGGACACTCTGGAAACACCATATATTTT	CASSAQGQIYGHSGNTIYF